This TCR beta chain was obtained from a study of blood T cell repertoires in COVID-19. Across the study: Samples of COVID-19 (acute and convalescent) were obtained from the United States, Italy and Spain. PBMCs, B-cell-depleted T cells, or T cells provided the cDNA or gDNA that made up the material.

Germline CDR1 LNHDA, CDR2 SQIVND (reference sequence). V gave up 4 bases and J gave up 10 bases; unmatched junction bases: 5. The CDR3 has 14 amino acids. Original data processing: Counts of nucleated cells, estimated from reference gene primer amplification, were obtained. Sequencing was performed with immunoSEQ multiplex PCR; in TCRdb, only in-frame clones are kept and a portion is missing. D and trimming come from the DNA, and the V and J calls and clone size come from that table. The sample shows 35,000 to 45,000 clones, approximately 86% of them seen only once. The rearrangement joins TRBV19 to TRBJ1-6, with 9 bases that match TRBD1. This sequence was found in a man in his forties or fifties with active COVID-19. Sequencing was carried out using peripheral blood. The CDR3 here is CASSSTGGESPLHF. The CDR3 DNA sequence: TGTGCCAGTAGTAGTACAGGGGGCGAGTCACCCCTCCACTTT.